This T cell receptor (beta chain) was sequenced for a study of T cells in Graves' hyperthyroidism and ophthalmopathy. Germline CDR1 reads SGHAT; CDR2 reads FQNNGV. This CDR3 spans 15 amino acids. Trimming cost V 5 bases and J 0 bases; bases outside gene matches: 4. The TCR beta CDR3 regions underwent amplification using RNA transcripts as the source. The primer set for the first-round RT-PCR of the TCR CDR3 was HTBI. In TCRdb, the multiplex PCR reads were re-called with MiXCR into one record per CDR3 protein. The sample lists about 690,000 distinct CDR3 sequences; around 16% were seen once. This clonotype appeared many times.

The chain uses TRBV11-2 and TRBJ1-1; TRBD1 matches 9 bases. The TCR comes from a middle-aged man with Graves' hyperthyroidism. The sequencing sample was made of blood. The CDR3 DNA reads as TGTGCCAGCAGCAGGACAGGGGCTGTGAACACTGAAGCTTTCTTT. Amino acids: CASSRTGAVNTEAFF.